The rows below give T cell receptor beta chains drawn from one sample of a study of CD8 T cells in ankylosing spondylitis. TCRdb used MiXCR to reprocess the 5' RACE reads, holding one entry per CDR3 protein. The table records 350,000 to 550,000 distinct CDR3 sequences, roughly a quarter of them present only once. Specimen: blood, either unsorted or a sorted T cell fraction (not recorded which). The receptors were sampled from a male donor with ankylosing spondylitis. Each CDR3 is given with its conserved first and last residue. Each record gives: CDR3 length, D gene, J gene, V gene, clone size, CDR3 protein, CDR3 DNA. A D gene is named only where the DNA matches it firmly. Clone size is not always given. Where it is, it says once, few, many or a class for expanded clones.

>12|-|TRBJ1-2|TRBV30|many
CAWKGGTKNYTF
TGTGCCTGGAAGGGCGGGACCAAAAATTACACCTTC
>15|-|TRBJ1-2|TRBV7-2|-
CASSLGTGGGWGYTF
TGTGCCAGCAGCTTAGGAACGGGCGGGGGCTGGGGCTACACCTTC
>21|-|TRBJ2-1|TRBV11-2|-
CASSLDSDLRISPLTYNEQFF
TGTGCCAGCAGCTTAGATTCGGATCTTCGTATAAGCCCTTTGACCTACAATGAGCAGTTCTTC
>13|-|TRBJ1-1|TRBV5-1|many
CASSFGRTTEAFF
TGCGCCAGCAGCTTTGGGCGGACGACTGAAGCTTTCTTT
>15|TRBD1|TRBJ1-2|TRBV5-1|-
CASSRRQGRDNGYTF
TGCGCCAGCAGCAGAAGACAGGGGCGCGATAATGGCTACACCTTC
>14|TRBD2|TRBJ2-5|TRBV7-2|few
CASSPSGRRETQYF
TGTGCCAGCAGTCCTAGCGGGAGGAGGGAGACCCAGTACTTC
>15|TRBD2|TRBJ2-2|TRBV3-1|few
CASSPAGRYTGELFF
TGTGCCAGCAGCCCAGCGGGAAGGTACACCGGGGAGCTGTTTTTT
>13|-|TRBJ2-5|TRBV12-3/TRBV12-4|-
CASSLILWETQYF
TGTGCCAGCAGTTTAATCCTCTGGGAGACCCAGTACTTC
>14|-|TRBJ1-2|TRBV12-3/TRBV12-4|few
CASSLARPNYGYTF
TGTGCCAGCAGTTTAGCGCGGCCTAACTATGGCTACACCTTC
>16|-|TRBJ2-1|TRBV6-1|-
CASTRELMSGYNEQFF
TGTGCCAGCACTCGGGAGTTGATGAGTGGGTACAATGAGCAGTTCTTC
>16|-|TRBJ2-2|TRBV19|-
CASKVGAGINTGELFF
TGTGCCAGTAAAGTCGGAGCGGGCATCAACACCGGGGAGCTGTTTTTT
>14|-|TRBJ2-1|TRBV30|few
CAWTRGSGAYEQFF
TGTGCCTGGACGAGAGGGTCAGGGGCTTATGAGCAGTTCTTC
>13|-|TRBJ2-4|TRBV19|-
CASTWGPNNIQYF
TGTGCCAGTACCTGGGGTCCGAACAACATTCAGTACTTC
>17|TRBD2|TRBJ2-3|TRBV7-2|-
CASSRTSGRAGTDTQYF
TGTGCCAGCAGCCGGACTAGCGGGAGGGCCGGCACAGATACGCAGTATTTT
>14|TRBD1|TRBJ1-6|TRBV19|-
CASTRGQRNSPLHF
TGTGCCAGTACCCGGGGACAGCGAAATTCACCCCTCCACTTT
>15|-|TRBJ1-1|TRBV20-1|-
CSARDPRTQNTEAFF
TGCAGTGCTAGAGATCCCAGGACGCAGAACACTGAAGCTTTCTTT
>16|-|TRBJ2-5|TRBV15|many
CATSRDEGYLLETQYF
TGTGCCACCAGCAGAGACGAAGGGTACCTTCTGGAGACCCAGTACTTC
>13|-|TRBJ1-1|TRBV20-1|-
CSARGHPNTEAFF
TGCAGTGCTAGGGGACATCCGAACACTGAAGCTTTCTTT
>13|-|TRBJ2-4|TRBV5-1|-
CASSLPGENIQYF
TGCGCCAGCAGCTTGCCCGGAGAAAACATTCAGTACTTC
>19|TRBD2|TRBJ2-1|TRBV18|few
CASSLTPGTSVGGGNEQFF
TGTGCCAGCTCACTTACTCCCGGGACTAGCGTCGGAGGGGGCAATGAGCAGTTCTTC
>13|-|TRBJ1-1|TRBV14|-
CASSRLRGPEAFF
TGTGCCAGCAGCCGGCTCCGGGGCCCTGAAGCTTTCTTT
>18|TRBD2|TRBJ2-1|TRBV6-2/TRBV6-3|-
CASSTTLVAGPEGDEQFF
TGTGCCAGCAGTACCACATTGGTAGCGGGCCCCGAGGGCGATGAGCAGTTCTTC
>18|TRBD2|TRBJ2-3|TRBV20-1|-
CSAPKLSGTSGFRDTQYF
TGCAGTGCTCCCAAGCTTTCCGGGACTAGCGGTTTTCGCGATACGCAGTATTTT
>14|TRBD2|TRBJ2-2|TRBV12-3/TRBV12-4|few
CASSFRLAGGELFF
TGTGCCAGCAGTTTCCGACTAGCGGGCGGGGAGCTGTTTTTT
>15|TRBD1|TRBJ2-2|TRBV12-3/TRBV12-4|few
CASSPGDRGPGELFF
TGTGCCAGCAGTCCAGGGGACAGGGGGCCCGGGGAGCTGTTTTTT
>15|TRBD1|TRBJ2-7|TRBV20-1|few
CSAIPGTGGGYEQYF
TGCAGTGCCATCCCGGGGACAGGGGGCGGCTACGAGCAGTACTTC
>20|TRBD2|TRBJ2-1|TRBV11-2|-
CASSPRGLAGAPGSYNEQFF
TGTGCCAGCAGCCCCCGAGGACTAGCGGGAGCCCCGGGCTCCTACAATGAGCAGTTCTTC
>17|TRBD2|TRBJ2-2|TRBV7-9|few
CASSYSGVTLNGGELFF
TGTGCCAGCAGCTATAGCGGGGTGACCCTCAATGGCGGGGAGCTGTTTTTT
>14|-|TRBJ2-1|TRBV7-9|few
CASSFGRRDNEQFF
TGTGCCAGCAGCTTCGGCAGGAGGGACAATGAGCAGTTCTTC
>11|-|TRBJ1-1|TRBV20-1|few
CSASKNTEAFF
TGCAGTGCTTCCAAGAACACTGAAGCTTTCTTT
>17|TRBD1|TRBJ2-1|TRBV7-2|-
CASSLRTPGQGGNEQFF
TGTGCCAGCAGCTTACGTACCCCGGGACAGGGTGGAAATGAGCAGTTCTTC
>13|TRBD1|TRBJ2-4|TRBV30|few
CACHGTGLNIQYF
TGTGCCTGCCACGGGACAGGGTTAAACATTCAGTACTTC
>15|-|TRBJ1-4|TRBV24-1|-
CATRPPAGGDEKLFF
TGTGCCACCAGACCCCCCGCGGGCGGGGATGAAAAACTGTTTTTT
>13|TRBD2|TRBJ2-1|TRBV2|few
CASRTGTSGEQFF
TGTGCCAGCAGGACCGGGACTAGTGGAGAGCAGTTCTTC
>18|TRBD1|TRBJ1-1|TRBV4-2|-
CASSQEPLAGGRNTEAFF
TGTGCCAGCAGCCAAGAGCCCTTGGCAGGGGGCAGAAACACTGAAGCTTTCTTT
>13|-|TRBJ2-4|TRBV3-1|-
CASSQAPEGIQYF
TGTGCCAGCAGCCAGGCCCCCGAGGGCATTCAGTACTTC
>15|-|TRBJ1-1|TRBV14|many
CASSQDLAGNTEAFF
TGTGCCAGCAGCCAAGATTTGGCAGGGAACACTGAAGCTTTCTTT
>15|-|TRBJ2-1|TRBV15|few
CATNPRAGSYNEQFF
TGTGCCACCAACCCCCGGGCGGGGTCCTACAATGAGCAGTTCTTC
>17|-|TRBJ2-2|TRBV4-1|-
CASSHTPDRSNTGELFF
TGCGCCAGCAGCCATACCCCCGACCGAAGTAACACCGGGGAGCTGTTTTTT
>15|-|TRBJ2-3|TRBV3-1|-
CASSQGRYGTDTQYF
TGTGCCAGCAGCCAAGGGCGGTACGGCACAGATACGCAGTATTTT
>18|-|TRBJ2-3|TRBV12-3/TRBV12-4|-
CAFSFRVAAYPSTDTQYF
TGTGCCTTCAGTTTCCGAGTAGCGGCCTACCCCAGCACAGATACGCAGTATTTT
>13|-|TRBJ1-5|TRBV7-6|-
CASSPAPNQPQHF
TGTGCCAGCAGCCCCGCCCCCAATCAGCCCCAGCATTTT
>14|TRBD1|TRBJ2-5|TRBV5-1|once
CASSLTGVGETQYF
TGCGCCAGCAGCCTGACAGGGGTCGGGGAGACCCAGTACTTC
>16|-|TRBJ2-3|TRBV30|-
CAWSGPIVGSTDTQYF
TGTGCCTGGAGTGGGCCCATAGTGGGGAGCACAGATACGCAGTATTTT
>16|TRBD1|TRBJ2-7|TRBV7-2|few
CASSSRKGGSSYEQYF
TGTGCCAGCAGCTCCCGCAAAGGGGGCAGCTCCTACGAGCAGTACTTC
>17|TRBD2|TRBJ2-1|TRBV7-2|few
CASSLALSRGRSNEQFF
TGTGCCAGCAGCTTAGCGCTAAGTCGCGGGAGGTCCAATGAGCAGTTCTTC
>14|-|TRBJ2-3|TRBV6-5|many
CASSYGGSTDTQYF
TGTGCCAGCAGTTACGGCGGGAGCACAGATACGCAGTATTTT
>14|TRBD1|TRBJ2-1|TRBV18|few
CASSPGTGGDEQFF
TGTGCCAGCTCACCCGGGACAGGGGGTGATGAGCAGTTCTTC
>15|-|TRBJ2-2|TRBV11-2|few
CASSLGRPSIGELFF
TGTGCCAGCAGCTTAGGAAGGCCCAGCATAGGGGAGCTGTTTTTT
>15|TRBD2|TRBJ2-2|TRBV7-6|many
CASSQDKGGTGELFF
TGTGCCAGCAGCCAGGACAAGGGAGGGACCGGGGAGCTGTTTTTT
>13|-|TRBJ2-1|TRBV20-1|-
CSPRPWRDNEQFF
TGCAGTCCCAGGCCCTGGAGAGATAATGAGCAGTTCTTC
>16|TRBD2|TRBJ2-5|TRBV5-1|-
CASSLWASGGQETQYF
TGCGCCAGCAGCTTGTGGGCTAGCGGAGGTCAAGAGACCCAGTACTTC
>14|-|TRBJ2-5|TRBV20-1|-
CSARRGSLGGTQYF
TGCAGTGCTAGAAGGGGGAGCCTCGGGGGGACCCAGTACTTC
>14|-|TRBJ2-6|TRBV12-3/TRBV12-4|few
CASGDSSGANVLTF
TGTGCCAGCGGGGATTCCTCTGGGGCCAACGTCCTGACTTTC
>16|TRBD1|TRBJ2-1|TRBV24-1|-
CATSDPTGSSYNEQFF
TGTGCCACCAGTGACCCGACAGGGAGCTCCTACAATGAGCAGTTCTTC